Sequencing of this TCR beta chain was carried out in a study of T cell responses to AZD1222 COVID-19 vaccine. The CDR3 extends over 17 amino acids. Trimming removed 0 bases from V and 0 bases from J, with 10 bases in between. The germline V gene encodes CDR1 SGHRS and CDR2 YFSETQ. Profiled with immunoSEQ multiplex PCR; TCRdb holds only in-frame clones, not every one. Of roughly 160,000 clones listed, 91% are singletons. This receptor was identified in an adult in good health. The sample consisted of peripheral blood, taken on day 0 of AZD1222 vaccination. The rearrangement links TRBV5-1 to TRBJ2-6; D gene uncertain. The CDR3 nucleotides read TGCGCCAGCAGCTTGGCCGCTCTTATCTCTGGGGCCAACGTCCTGACTTTC. Protein: CASSLAALISGANVLTF. The full variable domain, in which reference TRBV5-1 and TRBJ2-6 provide the parts outside the CDR3, is KAGVTQTPRYLIKTRGQQVTLSCSPISGHRSVSWYQQTPGQGLQFLFEYFSETQRNKGNFPGRFSGRQFSNSRSEMNVSTLELGDSALYLCASSLAALISGANVLTFGAGSRLTVL.